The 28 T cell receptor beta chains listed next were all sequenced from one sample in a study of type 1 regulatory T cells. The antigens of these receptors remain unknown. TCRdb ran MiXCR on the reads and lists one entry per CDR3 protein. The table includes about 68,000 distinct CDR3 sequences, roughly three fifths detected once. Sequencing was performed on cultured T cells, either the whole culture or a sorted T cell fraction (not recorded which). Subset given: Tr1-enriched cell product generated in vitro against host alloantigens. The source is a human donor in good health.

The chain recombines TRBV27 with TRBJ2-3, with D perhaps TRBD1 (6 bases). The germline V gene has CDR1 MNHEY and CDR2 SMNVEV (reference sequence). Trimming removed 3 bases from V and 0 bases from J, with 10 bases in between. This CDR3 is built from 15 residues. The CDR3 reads CASSLIRGSTDTQYF. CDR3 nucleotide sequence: TGTGCCAGCAGTTTGATCAGGGGAAGCACAGATACGCAGTATTTT.

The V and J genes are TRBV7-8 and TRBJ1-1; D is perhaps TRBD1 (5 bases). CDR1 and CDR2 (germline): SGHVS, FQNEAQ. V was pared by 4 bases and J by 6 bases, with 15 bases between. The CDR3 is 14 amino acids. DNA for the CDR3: TGTGCCAGCAGCTCCCTGCAGGGTGTTGCTGAAGCTTTCTTT. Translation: CASSSLQGVAEAFF.

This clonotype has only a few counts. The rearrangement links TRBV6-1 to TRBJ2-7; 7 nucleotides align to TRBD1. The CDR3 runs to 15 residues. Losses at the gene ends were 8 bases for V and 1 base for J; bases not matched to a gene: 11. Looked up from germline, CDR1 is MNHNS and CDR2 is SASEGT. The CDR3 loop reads CASLARAGGSYEQYF. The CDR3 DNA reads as TGTGCCAGCCTAGCCAGAGCAGGGGGTTCCTACGAGCAGTACTTC.

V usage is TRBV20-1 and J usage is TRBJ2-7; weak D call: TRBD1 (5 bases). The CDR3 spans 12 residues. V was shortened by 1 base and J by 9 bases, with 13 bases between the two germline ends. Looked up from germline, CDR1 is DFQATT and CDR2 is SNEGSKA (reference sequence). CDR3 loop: CSARGDSPGQYF. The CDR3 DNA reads TGCAGTGCTAGAGGCGACAGTCCAGGGCAGTACTTC.

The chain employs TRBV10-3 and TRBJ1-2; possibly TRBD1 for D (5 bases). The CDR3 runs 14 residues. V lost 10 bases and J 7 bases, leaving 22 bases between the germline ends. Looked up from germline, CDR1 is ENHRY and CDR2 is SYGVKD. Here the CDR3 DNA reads TGTGCCAGCAGCTACGGGGGGAAGGTGGGTGGCTACACCTTC. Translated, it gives CASSYGGKVGGYTF.

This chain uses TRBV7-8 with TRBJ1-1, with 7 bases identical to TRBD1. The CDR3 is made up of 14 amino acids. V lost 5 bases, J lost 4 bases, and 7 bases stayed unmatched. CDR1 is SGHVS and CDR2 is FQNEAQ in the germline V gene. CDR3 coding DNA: TGTGCCAGCAGCATGACAGGGAGCAGCACTGAAGCTTTCTTT. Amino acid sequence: CASSMTGSSTEAFF.

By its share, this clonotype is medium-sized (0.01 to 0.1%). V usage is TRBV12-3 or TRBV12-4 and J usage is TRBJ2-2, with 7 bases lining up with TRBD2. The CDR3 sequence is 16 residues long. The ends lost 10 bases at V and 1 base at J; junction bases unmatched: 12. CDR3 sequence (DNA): TGTGCCACCGCAATCTCTGGGAGGGAGAACACCGGGGAGCTGTTTTTT. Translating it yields CATAISGRENTGELFF.

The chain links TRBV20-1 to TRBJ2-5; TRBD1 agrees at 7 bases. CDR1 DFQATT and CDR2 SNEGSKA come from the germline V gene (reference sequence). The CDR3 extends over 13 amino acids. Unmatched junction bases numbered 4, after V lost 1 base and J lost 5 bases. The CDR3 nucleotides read TGCAGTGCTAGAGTAGACAGGGACGAGACCCAGTACTTC. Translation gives CSARVDRDETQYF.

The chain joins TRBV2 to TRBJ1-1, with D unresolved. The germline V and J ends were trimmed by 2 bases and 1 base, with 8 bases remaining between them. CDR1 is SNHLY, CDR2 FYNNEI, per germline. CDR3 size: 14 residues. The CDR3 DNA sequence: TGTGCCAGCAGTGAACTGACCCCGAACACTGAAGCTTTCTTT. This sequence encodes CASSELTPNTEAFF.

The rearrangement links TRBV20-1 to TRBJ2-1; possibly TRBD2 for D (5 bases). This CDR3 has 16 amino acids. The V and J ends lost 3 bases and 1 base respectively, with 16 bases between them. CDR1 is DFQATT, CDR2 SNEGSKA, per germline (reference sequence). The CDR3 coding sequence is TGCAGTGCTAGCCCCACACTGCGGGCATCCTACAATGAGCAGTTCTTC. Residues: CSASPTLRASYNEQFF.

For the CDR3, the DNA is TGTGCCAGCAGTTACTCGAGAGTCTACAATGAGCAGTTCTTC. Encoded protein: CASSYSRVYNEQFF. The chain combines TRBV6-5 with TRBJ2-1; D is ambiguous. Germline lookup yields CDR1 MNHEY and CDR2 SVGAGI. The CDR3 has 14 residues. The V and J ends lost 0 bases and 3 bases respectively, with 6 bases between them.

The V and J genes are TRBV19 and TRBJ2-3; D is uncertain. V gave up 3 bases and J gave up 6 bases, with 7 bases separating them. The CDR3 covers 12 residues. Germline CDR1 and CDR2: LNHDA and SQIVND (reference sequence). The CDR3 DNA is TGTGCCAGTAGTATGTACGGGGATACGCAGTATTTT. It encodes CASSMYGDTQYF.

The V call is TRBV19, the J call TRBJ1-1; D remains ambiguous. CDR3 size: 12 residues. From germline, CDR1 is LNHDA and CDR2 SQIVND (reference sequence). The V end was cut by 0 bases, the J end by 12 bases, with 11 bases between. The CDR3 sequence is CASSIDPGLTFF. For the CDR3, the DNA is TGTGCCAGTAGTATAGATCCAGGCCTGACTTTCTTT.

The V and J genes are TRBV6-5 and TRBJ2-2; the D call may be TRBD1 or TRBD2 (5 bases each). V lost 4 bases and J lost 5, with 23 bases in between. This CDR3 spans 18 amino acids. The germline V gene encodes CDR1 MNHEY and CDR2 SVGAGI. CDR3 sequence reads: CASSWGGGGAARTGELFF. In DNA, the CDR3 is TGTGCCAGCAGTTGGGGTGGGGGTGGAGCCGCGAGGACCGGGGAGCTGTTTTTT.

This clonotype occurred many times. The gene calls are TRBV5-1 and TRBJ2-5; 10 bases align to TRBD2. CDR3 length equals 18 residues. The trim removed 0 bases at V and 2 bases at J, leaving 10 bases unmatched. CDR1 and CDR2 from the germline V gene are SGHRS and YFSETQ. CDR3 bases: TGCGCCAGCAGCTTGGGAAAGCGGGAGGGCCACCTACAAGAGACCCAGTACTTC. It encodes CASSLGKREGHLQETQYF.

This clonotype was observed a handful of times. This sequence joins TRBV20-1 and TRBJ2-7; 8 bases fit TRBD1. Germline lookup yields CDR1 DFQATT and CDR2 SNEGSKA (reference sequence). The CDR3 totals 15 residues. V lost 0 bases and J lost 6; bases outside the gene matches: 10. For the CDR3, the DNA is TGCAGTGCTAGAGATTCAGGGGGCCGTCATCGCGAGCAGTACTTC. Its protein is CSARDSGGRHREQYF.

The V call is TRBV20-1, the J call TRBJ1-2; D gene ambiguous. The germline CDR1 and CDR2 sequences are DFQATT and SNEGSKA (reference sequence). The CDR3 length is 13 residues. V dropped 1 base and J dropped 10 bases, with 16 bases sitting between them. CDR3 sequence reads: CSARVWRRGFYTF. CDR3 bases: TGCAGTGCTAGAGTGTGGCGAAGAGGTTTCTACACCTTC.

In DNA form, the CDR3 reads TGTGCCAGCAGCCCCCGGCTCATTCAAACTTACTATGGCTACACCTTC. The encoded protein is CASSPRLIQTYYGYTF. The V and J genes are TRBV7-9 and TRBJ1-2; D uncertain. There are 16 residues in the CDR3. V lost 5 bases, J lost 3 bases, and 19 bases lay in between. Germline loops: CDR1 SEHNR, CDR2 FQNEAQ (reference sequence).

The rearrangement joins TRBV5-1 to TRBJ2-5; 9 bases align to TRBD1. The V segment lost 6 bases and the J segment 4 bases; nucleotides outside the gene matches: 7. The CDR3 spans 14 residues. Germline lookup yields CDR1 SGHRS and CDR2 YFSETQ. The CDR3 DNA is TGCGCCAGCACCACCGGGACAGGGACAGAGACCCAGTACTTC. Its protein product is CASTTGTGTETQYF. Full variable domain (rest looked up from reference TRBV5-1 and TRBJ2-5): KAGVTQTPRYLIKTRGQQVTLSCSPISGHRSVSWYQQTPGQGLQFLFEYFSETQRNKGNFPGRFSGRQFSNSRSEMNVSTLELGDSALYLCASTTGTGTETQYFGPGTRLLVL.

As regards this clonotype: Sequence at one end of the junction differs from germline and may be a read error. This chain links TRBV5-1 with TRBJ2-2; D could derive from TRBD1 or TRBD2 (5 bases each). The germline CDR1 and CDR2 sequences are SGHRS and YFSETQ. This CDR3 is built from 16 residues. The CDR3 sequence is CASSLGRTTGTGELFF. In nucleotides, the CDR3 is TGTGCCAGCAGCCTCGGCAGGACAACGGGAACCGGGGAGCTGTTTTTT.

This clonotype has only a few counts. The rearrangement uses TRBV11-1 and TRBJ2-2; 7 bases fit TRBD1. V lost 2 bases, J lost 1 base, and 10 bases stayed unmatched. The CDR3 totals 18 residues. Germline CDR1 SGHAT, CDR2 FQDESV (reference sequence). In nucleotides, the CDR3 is TGTGCCAGCAGCTTACGGGACCCAGGGGGAGTGAACACCGGGGAGCTGTTTTTT. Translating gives CASSLRDPGGVNTGELFF.

DNA of the CDR3: TGTGCCAGTAGTATTAATCAGGCCTCTGGGGCCAACGTCCTGACTTTC. Translated: CASSINQASGANVLTF. J is TRBJ2-6 and V is TRBV19; D is unclear. The CDR3 loop spans 16 amino acids. Germline CDR1 LNHDA, CDR2 SQIVND (reference sequence). V was cut by 3 bases and J by 0 bases, with 9 bases left in between. The variable domain in full, with the rest retrieved from reference TRBV19 and TRBJ2-6, is DGGITQSPKYLFRKEGQNVTLSCEQNLNHDAMYWYRQDPGQGLRLIYYSQIVNDFQKGDIAEGYSVSREKKESFPLTVTSAQKNPTAFYLCASSINQASGANVLTFGAGSRLTVL.

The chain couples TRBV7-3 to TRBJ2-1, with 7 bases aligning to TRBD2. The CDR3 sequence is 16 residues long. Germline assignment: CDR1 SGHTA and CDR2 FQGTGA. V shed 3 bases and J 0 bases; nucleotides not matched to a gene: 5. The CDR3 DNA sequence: TGTGCCAGCAGCTTTTCTAGCGGAAGCTCCTACAATGAGCAGTTCTTC. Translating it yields CASSFSSGSSYNEQFF.

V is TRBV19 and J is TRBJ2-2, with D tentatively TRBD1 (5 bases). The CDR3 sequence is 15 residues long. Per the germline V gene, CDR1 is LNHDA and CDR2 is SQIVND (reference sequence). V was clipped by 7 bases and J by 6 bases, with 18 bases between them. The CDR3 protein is CASTAQATFAGELFF. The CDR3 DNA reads TGTGCCAGTACAGCACAGGCGACGTTTGCCGGGGAGCTGTTTTTT.

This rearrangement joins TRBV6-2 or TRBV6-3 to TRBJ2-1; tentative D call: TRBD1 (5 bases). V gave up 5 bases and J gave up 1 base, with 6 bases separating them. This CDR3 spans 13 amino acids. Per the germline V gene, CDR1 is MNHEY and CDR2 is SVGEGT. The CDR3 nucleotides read TGTGCCAGCAGTAGACAGTCCTACAATGAGCAGTTCTTC. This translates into CASSRQSYNEQFF.

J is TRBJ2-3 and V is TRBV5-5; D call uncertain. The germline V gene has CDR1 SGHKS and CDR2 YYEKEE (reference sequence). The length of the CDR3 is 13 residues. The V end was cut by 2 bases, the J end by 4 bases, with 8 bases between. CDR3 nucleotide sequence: TGTGCCAGCAGCTTCGGACCCGCAGATACGCAGTATTTT. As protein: CASSFGPADTQYF.

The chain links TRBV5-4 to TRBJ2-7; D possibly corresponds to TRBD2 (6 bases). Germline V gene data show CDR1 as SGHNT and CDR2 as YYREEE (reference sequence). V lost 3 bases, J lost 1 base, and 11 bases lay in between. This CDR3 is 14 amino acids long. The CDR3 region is CASSSAGRSYEQYF. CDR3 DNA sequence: TGTGCCAGCAGCTCAGCGGGCAGATCCTACGAGCAGTACTTC.

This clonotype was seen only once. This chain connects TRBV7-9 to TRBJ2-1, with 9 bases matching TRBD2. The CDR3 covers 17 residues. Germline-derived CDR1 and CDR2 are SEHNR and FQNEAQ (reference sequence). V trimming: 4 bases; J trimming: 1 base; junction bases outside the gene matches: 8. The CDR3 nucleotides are TGTGCCAGCAGCTCCTCGGGACTAGCTGGGTCCTACAATGAGCAGTTCTTC. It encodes CASSSSGLAGSYNEQFF.